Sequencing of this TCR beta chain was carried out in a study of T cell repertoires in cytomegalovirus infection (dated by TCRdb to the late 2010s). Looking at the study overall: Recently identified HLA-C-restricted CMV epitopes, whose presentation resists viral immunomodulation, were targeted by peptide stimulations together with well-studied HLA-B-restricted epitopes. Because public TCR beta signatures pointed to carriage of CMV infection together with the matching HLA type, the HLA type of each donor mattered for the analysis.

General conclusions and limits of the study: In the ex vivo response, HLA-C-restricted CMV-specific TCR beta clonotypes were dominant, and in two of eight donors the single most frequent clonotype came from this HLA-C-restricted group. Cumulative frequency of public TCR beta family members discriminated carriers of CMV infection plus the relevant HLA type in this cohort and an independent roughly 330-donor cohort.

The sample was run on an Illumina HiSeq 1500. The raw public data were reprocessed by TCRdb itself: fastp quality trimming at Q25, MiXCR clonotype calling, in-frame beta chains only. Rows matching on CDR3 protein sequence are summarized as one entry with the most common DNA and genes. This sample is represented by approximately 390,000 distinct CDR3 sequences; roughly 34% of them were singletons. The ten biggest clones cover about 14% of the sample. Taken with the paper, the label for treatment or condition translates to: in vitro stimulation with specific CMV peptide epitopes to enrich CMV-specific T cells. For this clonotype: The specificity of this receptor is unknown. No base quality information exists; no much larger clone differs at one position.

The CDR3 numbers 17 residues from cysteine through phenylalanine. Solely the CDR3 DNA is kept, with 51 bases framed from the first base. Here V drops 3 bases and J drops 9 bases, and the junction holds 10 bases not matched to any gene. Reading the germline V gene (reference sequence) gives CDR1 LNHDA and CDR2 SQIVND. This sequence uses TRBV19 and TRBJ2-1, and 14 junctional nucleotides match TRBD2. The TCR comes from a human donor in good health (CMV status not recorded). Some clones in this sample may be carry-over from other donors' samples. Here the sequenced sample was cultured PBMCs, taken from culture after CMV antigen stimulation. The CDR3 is CASSIRGLAGGSGEQFF. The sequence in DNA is TGTGCCAGTAGTATCCGAGGACTAGCGGGAGGATCGGGTGAGCAGTTCTTC.